These 22 T cell receptor beta chains share one sample of origin, sequenced in a study of T-cell memory formation after mild COVID-19 (dated by TCRdb to about 2021). Library construction relied on 5' RACE. Instrument on record: Illumina NovaSeq 6000. The raw public reads went through TCRdb reprocessing: fastp at Q25, MiXCR clone calling, in-frame beta chains kept. Each entry merges the rows of one CDR3 protein and shows their most common DNA and genes. The sample table lists around 430,000 distinct CDR3 sequences, roughly 15% of them with a count of one. The top ten constitute about 22% of the sample. Sample: PBMCs or a T cell subset sorted from them (not recorded which). The receptor source for this set is a man aged 18 to 30 who had mild COVID-19 (a few samples of this study predate the infection). The sample titles of this study are shuffled in the database, so cell type and time point are left out; the donor was told from shared clones.

There are a few counts of this clonotype. This sequence joins TRBV7-6 and TRBJ2-2; D remains ambiguous. Germline V gene sequence: CDR1 SGHVS, CDR2 FNYEAQ. Trimming removed 0 bases from V and 4 bases from J, with 12 bases in between. The length of the CDR3 is 16 residues. The CDR3 protein is CASSLAVGVSTGELFF. The CDR3 DNA follows: TGTGCCAGCAGCTTAGCGGTTGGGGTCAGCACCGGGGAGCTGTTTTTT.

This clonotype showed up just a few times. The chain couples TRBV6-9 to TRBJ2-3, with 8 positions matching TRBD2. J gave up 2 bases and V 6 bases, and 10 bases lay outside the gene matches. Germline values: CDR1 MNHGY, CDR2 SVAAGI. The CDR3 runs 16 residues. CDR3 coding DNA: TGTGCCAGCAGCCTCCCCGCCGGGAGGGACACAGATACGCAGTATTTT. Protein product: CASSLPAGRDTDTQYF.

The V and J genes are TRBV29-1 and TRBJ2-1, with 8 positions matching TRBD2. This CDR3 contains 13 residues. The germline CDR1 and CDR2 sequences are SQVTM and ANQGSEA. With V trimmed by 7 bases and J by 8 bases, 10 bases remained unmatched. The CDR3 spells CSATGGVVDEQFF. CDR3 nucleotides: TGCAGCGCCACGGGGGGGGTGGTGGATGAGCAGTTCTTC.

The chain employs TRBV12-3 or TRBV12-4 and TRBJ2-1, with 7 bases identical to TRBD2. This CDR3 is built from 12 residues. J lost 15 bases, V lost 6 bases, and 11 bases had no gene match. CDR3 bases: TGTGCCAGCAGCCCTGGGACTGGGGAGGGGTTCTTC. Amino acid sequence: CASSPGTGEGFF.

The chain uses TRBV12-3 or TRBV12-4 and TRBJ1-5; D perhaps matches TRBD1 (6 bases). The CDR3 totals 13 residues. Trimming pared 8 bases from V and 8 bases from J, leaving 16 bases between. CDR3 sequence reads: CASSRGDGKPQHF. The CDR3 nucleotides read TGTGCCAGCTCGAGGGGGGATGGGAAGCCCCAGCATTTT.

The V and J genes are TRBV7-2 and TRBJ1-5, with D uncertain. Germline values: CDR1 SGHTA, CDR2 FQGNSA. V lost 5 bases and J 7 bases, leaving 18 bases between the germline ends. The CDR3 has 15 residues. The chain's CDR3 is CASSPSRGYGQPQHF. CDR3 DNA: TGTGCCAGCAGCCCTAGCCGGGGATACGGGCAGCCCCAGCATTTT.

The chain links TRBV18 to TRBJ1-2; 12 bases align to TRBD1. Per germline, CDR1 KGHSH and CDR2 LQKENI. V was pared by 5 bases and J by 7 bases, with 5 bases of the junction left unmatched. The CDR3 has 14 amino acids. The CDR3 nucleotides are TGTGCCAGCTCATCTGGGACAGGGGGCGGTGGCTACACCTTC. Translation gives CASSSGTGGGGYTF. The entire variable domain, with the rest obtained from reference TRBV18 and TRBJ1-2, is as follows: NAGVMQNPRHLVRRRGQEARLRCSPMKGHSHVYWYRQLPEEGLKFMVYLQKENIIDESGMPKERFSAEFPKEGPSILRIQQVVRGDSAAYFCASSSGTGGGGYTFGSGTRLTVV.

This clonotype turned up a few times. The chain couples TRBV10-1 to TRBJ2-1, with 12 positions matching TRBD2. The V gene's germline CDR1 is WNHNN and CDR2 SYGVQD (reference sequence). The V and J ends lost 4 bases and 8 bases, in that order; junction bases with no gene match: 0. The CDR3 has 13 residues. CDR3 region: CASSASGGDEQFF. In DNA form, the CDR3 reads TGCGCCAGCAGTGCTAGCGGGGGGGATGAGCAGTTCTTC.

The sample holds a few counts of this clonotype. The chain links TRBV29-1 to TRBJ2-1, with D tentatively TRBD2 (5 bases). The CDR3 is 12 amino acids. Trimming took 7 bases from V and 9 from J, leaving 16 bases between them. From germline, CDR1 is SQVTM and CDR2 ANQGSEA. As DNA, the CDR3 is TGCAGCGCCCTAACCCTCCGGGGTGAGCAGTTCTTC. This encodes CSALTLRGEQFF.

This clonotype was seen only a few times. The CDR3 reads CASSLSRGTAYEQYF. The CDR3 DNA follows: TGTGCCAGCAGTTTATCGAGGGGGACAGCCTACGAGCAGTACTTC. V is TRBV27 and J is TRBJ2-7; TRBD1 matches at 7 bases. Germline V gene data show CDR1 as MNHEY and CDR2 as SMNVEV (reference sequence). J lost 2 bases, V lost 0 bases, and 4 bases had no gene match. This CDR3 has 15 residues.

The chain recombines TRBV4-2 with TRBJ2-7; 10 bases line up with TRBD2. Germline trimming cut 2 bases from V and 5 bases from J; bases unmatched to any gene: 12. CDR3 size: 17 residues. CDR1 is LGHNA, CDR2 YNFKEQ, per germline. CDR3 in amino acids: CASSQLRELAGTHEQYF. The CDR3 DNA sequence: TGTGCCAGCAGCCAACTTAGAGAACTAGCGGGGACCCACGAGCAGTACTTC.

The rearrangement joins TRBV12-3 or TRBV12-4 to TRBJ2-3, with TRBD2 as a possible D gene (6 bases). Trimming pared 6 bases from V and 2 bases from J, leaving 12 bases between. The CDR3 length is 14 residues. Written as DNA, the CDR3 is TGTGCCAGCAGGCCGGGACTCATCACAGATACGCAGTATTTT. This gives the protein CASRPGLITDTQYF.

The V call is TRBV6-2 or TRBV6-3, the J call TRBJ1-2; D ambiguous. Germline-derived CDR1 and CDR2 are MNHEY and SVGEGT. The CDR3 has 11 residues. Deletions cut 0 bases from V and 9 bases from J, with 5 bases between. CDR3 in amino acids: CASSYSGSYTF. DNA of the CDR3: TGTGCCAGCAGTTACTCGGGTAGCTACACCTTC.

This clonotype was detected many times. The genes are TRBV19 and TRBJ2-7, with 9 positions matching TRBD1. This CDR3 is built from 13 residues. V trimming: 3 bases; J trimming: 6 bases; junction bases outside the gene matches: 3. Germline V gene lookup returns CDR1 LNHDA and CDR2 SQIVND (reference sequence). The CDR3 sequence: CASSMGTGREQYF. The DNA for the CDR3 is TGTGCCAGTAGTATGGGGACAGGGCGCGAGCAGTACTTC.

This chain links TRBV5-1 with TRBJ1-4; 7 bases are shared with TRBD1. J gave up 8 bases and V 4 bases, and 14 bases lay outside the gene matches. CDR1 is SGHRS, CDR2 YFSETQ, per germline. The CDR3 runs to 16 residues. CDR3 sequence (DNA): TGCGCCAGCAGCAACACGATACAGGGGTCGGGGGAAAAACTGTTTTTT. Protein product: CASSNTIQGSGEKLFF.

This clonotype was seen a few times. V and J are TRBV6-2 or TRBV6-3 and TRBJ1-5; 7 bases match TRBD1. Germline V lookup: CDR1 MNHEY, CDR2 SVGEGT. V was clipped by 8 bases and J by 0 bases; unmatched bases: 7. CDR3 size: 15 residues. CDR3 residues: CASASQGPSNQPQHF. CDR3 DNA sequence: TGTGCCAGCGCATCACAGGGGCCTAGCAATCAGCCCCAGCATTTT.

A few counts support this clonotype. J is TRBJ2-1 and V is TRBV7-9; D is perhaps TRBD2 (6 bases). V was cut by 3 bases and J by 9 bases, with 9 bases left in between. The CDR3 spans 12 residues. Germline values: CDR1 SEHNR, CDR2 FQNEAQ (reference sequence). This CDR3 is CASSFLGGEQFF. The CDR3 DNA is TGTGCCAGCAGCTTTCTGGGGGGTGAGCAGTTCTTC.

This sequence joins TRBV6-5 and TRBJ2-3; D call uncertain. Trimming removed 8 bases from V and 0 bases from J, with 12 bases in between. The CDR3 is made up of 14 amino acids. Per germline, CDR1 MNHEY and CDR2 SVGAGI. The CDR3 nucleotides are TGTGCCAGCGCCTCTCGACCTAGCACAGATACGCAGTATTTT. Protein sequence: CASASRPSTDTQYF.

This clonotype was picked up a small number of times. The chain couples TRBV20-1 to TRBJ1-2; no reliable D call. V was shortened by 4 bases and J by 2 bases, with 14 bases between the two germline ends. CDR3 size: 14 residues. CDR1 is DFQATT and CDR2 is SNEGSKA in the germline V gene (reference sequence). Here the CDR3 reads CSATRRDRNYGYTF. Here the CDR3 DNA reads TGCAGTGCTACCCGGCGAGACCGAAACTATGGCTACACCTTC.

Only a few counts were recorded for this clonotype. CDR3 nucleotide sequence: TGTGCCAGCTCAAGTGCATCCTCAGGGTTCCAGTACTTC. Its translation: CASSSASSGFQYF. The V gene is TRBV18, the J gene TRBJ2-5; perhaps TRBD1 as D (5 bases). The CDR3 has 13 amino acids. Germline V lookup: CDR1 KGHSH, CDR2 LQKENI. V lost 5 bases to trimming and J lost 10 bases, with 17 bases between them. Filled out from reference TRBV18 and TRBJ2-5, the complete variable domain reads NAGVMQNPRHLVRRRGQEARLRCSPMKGHSHVYWYRQLPEEGLKFMVYLQKENIIDESGMPKERFSAEFPKEGPSILRIQQVVRGDSAAYFCASSSASSGFQYFGPGTRLLVL.

In this sample, this clonotype turned up a few times. The V and J genes are TRBV18 and TRBJ1-1, with D possibly TRBD1 on 6 matching bases. The germline gives CDR1 KGHSH, CDR2 LQKENI. Trimming took 3 bases from V and 1 from J, leaving 12 bases between them. The CDR3 spans 15 residues. CDR3 nucleotide sequence: TGTGCCAGCTCACCCAACACAGGGTCGAACACTGAAGCTTTCTTT. Translated: CASSPNTGSNTEAFF.

The V call is TRBV5-6, the J call TRBJ2-6, with a weak D call TRBD1 (6 bases). Trimming removed 5 bases from V and 1 base from J, with 10 bases in between. Germline CDR1 reads SGHDT; CDR2 reads YYEEEE. CDR3 size: 15 residues. This chain's CDR3 is CASRLQGSGANVLTF. The CDR3 DNA follows: TGTGCCAGCAGGCTGCAGGGGTCTGGGGCCAACGTCCTGACTTTC. Variable domain in full (rest from reference TRBV5-6 and TRBJ2-6): DAGVTQSPTHLIKTRGQQVTLRCSPKSGHDTVSWYQQALGQGPQFIFQYYEEEERQRGNFPDRFSGHQFPNYSSELNVNALLLGDSALYLCASRLQGSGANVLTFGAGSRLTVL.